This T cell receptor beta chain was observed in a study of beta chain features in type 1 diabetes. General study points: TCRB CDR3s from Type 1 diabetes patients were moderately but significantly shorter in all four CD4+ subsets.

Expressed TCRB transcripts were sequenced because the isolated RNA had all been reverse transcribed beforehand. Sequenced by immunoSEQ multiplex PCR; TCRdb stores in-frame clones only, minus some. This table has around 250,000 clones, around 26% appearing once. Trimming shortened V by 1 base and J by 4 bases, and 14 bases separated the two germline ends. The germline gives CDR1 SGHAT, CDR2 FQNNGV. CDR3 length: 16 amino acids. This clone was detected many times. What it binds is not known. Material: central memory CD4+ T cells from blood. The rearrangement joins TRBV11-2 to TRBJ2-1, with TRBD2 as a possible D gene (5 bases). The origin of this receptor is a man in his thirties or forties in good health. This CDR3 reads CASSLVASLQYNEQFF. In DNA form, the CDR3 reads TGTGCCAGCAGCTTAGTAGCGTCACTCCAATACAATGAGCAGTTCTTC.